The sequence of this T cell receptor (beta chain) was determined in a study of T cells after yellow fever vaccination. MiXCR, run by TCRdb on the 5' RACE reads, gives a single entry per CDR3 protein. The table has a few hundred thousand distinct CDR3 sequences, less than 3.5% seen once; the top ten hold 3.2%. The germline V and J ends were trimmed by 4 bases and 4 bases, with 8 bases remaining between them. The V gene's germline CDR1 is SGHRS and CDR2 YFSETQ. The CDR3 consists of 13 residues. This clonotype has at least ten counts. This material consisted of CD4+ T cells sorted from PBMCs, taken 10 days after the yellow fever booster vaccination. The clonotype originates from a man between 18 and 29 years old who received the YFV17D yellow fever vaccine. The chain uses TRBV5-1 and TRBJ2-2, with D hard to call. The CDR3, as DNA: TGCGCCAGCAGCCCACCGTCCACCGGGGAGCTGTTTTTT. Translation: CASSPPSTGELFF.